The 17 T cell receptor beta chains presented below share a single source sample, sequenced in a study of identical twins. TCRdb re-called the 5' RACE reads with MiXCR, one entry per CDR3 protein. The table records 420,000 or so distinct CDR3 sequences, roughly 20% of them present only once. Specimen: naive T cells sorted from blood. These receptors all stem from a man in his fifties or sixties in good health.

The CDR3 region is CASSPDISNQPQHF. DNA of the CDR3: TGTGCCAGCTCACCTGACATTAGCAATCAGCCCCAGCATTTT. The V gene is TRBV18, the J gene TRBJ1-5; no reliable D call. The CDR3 is 14 amino acids. CDR1 is KGHSH, CDR2 LQKENI, per germline. V lost 3 bases and J lost 0, with 6 bases in between. Complete variable domain (other parts from reference TRBV18 and TRBJ1-5): NAGVMQNPRHLVRRRGQEARLRCSPMKGHSHVYWYRQLPEEGLKFMVYLQKENIIDESGMPKERFSAEFPKEGPSILRIQQVVRGDSAAYFCASSPDISNQPQHFGDGTRLSIL.

This clonotype appeared once. This chain uses TRBV4-1 with TRBJ1-2, with TRBD1 identical over 12 bases. J was trimmed by 6 bases and V by 2 bases; bases with no gene match: 7. This CDR3 spans 16 amino acids. Germline CDR1 is MGHRA and CDR2 is YSYEKL. In nucleotides, the CDR3 is TGCGCCAGCAGCCAACCTCTACGGGACAGGGGGCATGGCTACACCTTC. This sequence encodes CASSQPLRDRGHGYTF.

This clonotype was counted ten times or more. This chain links TRBV18 with TRBJ1-1; no definite D call. V shed 3 bases and J shed 1 base, with 3 bases lying between them. CDR3 length: 12 residues. Germline-derived CDR1 and CDR2 are KGHSH and LQKENI. CDR3 sequence: CASSPQNTEAFF. CDR3 sequence (DNA): TGTGCCAGCTCACCGCAGAACACTGAAGCTTTCTTT.

This chain connects TRBV29-1 to TRBJ2-7, with TRBD1 matching over 10 bases. The V and J ends lost 3 bases and 3 bases, in that order; junction bases with no gene match: 2. CDR1 is SQVTM, CDR2 ANQGSEA, per germline. The length of the CDR3 is 13 residues. The CDR3 DNA sequence: TGCAGCGTTGAGGGGACAGGGGACTACGAGCAGTACTTC. This sequence encodes CSVEGTGDYEQYF.

J is TRBJ2-7 and V is TRBV21-1; TRBD1, as called in the table, went unchecked against the DNA. TRBV21-1 is a pseudogene segment. The CDR3 runs to 11 residues. CDR3 nucleotides: TGTGCCAGCAGCCCCGGGAGCGAGCAGTACTTC. As protein: CASSPGSEQYF.

This clonotype appeared a few times. The chain carries TRBV20-1 and TRBJ2-3; 7 bases fit TRBD2. There are 15 residues in the CDR3. Germline V CDR1 and CDR2: DFQATT, SNEGSKA (reference sequence). V shed 8 bases and J 2 bases; nucleotides not matched to a gene: 13. This CDR3 is CSCSREVAVTDTQYF. CDR3 nucleotide sequence: TGCAGTTGCAGCCGGGAGGTAGCGGTCACAGATACGCAGTATTTT.

This clonotype was seen only once. The chain joins TRBV6-2 or TRBV6-3 to TRBJ2-4, with D hard to call. The germline gives CDR1 MNHEY, CDR2 SVGEGT. Trimming left V 8 bases short and J 1 base short, with 15 bases between. The CDR3 loop spans 15 amino acids. The CDR3 here is CASFSELSAKNIQYF. CDR3 DNA: TGTGCCAGCTTTTCGGAGCTCTCTGCCAAAAACATTCAGTACTTC.

This clonotype was detected only a few times. CDR3: CSARGLGLAGVNEQFF. DNA of the CDR3: TGCAGTGCTAGAGGCTTGGGACTAGCGGGAGTGAATGAGCAGTTCTTC. V usage is TRBV20-1 and J usage is TRBJ2-1, with 14 nucleotides matching TRBD2. Per germline, CDR1 DFQATT and CDR2 SNEGSKA (reference sequence). The CDR3 is made up of 16 amino acids. V gave up 1 base and J gave up 7 bases; unmatched junction bases: 6.

This clonotype was seen a few times. CDR3 protein: CASSPSGAGSWYF. The CDR3 coding sequence is TGTGCCAGCAGCCCTAGCGGGGCAGGCAGTTGGTATTTT. The chain links TRBV7-9 to TRBJ2-3; 9 positions agree with TRBD2. V lost 5 bases, J lost 14 bases, and 11 bases stayed unmatched. CDR1 is SEHNR and CDR2 is FQNEAQ in the germline V gene (reference sequence). The CDR3 is 13 residues long.

This clonotype was observed a handful of times. This chain uses TRBV20-1 with TRBJ2-7, with D maybe TRBD2 (6 bases). V was pared by 1 base and J by 0 bases, with 10 bases between. Germline V gives CDR1 DFQATT, CDR2 SNEGSKA (reference sequence). This CDR3 has 14 amino acids. The CDR3 spells CSARVLAPSYEQYF. In nucleotides, the CDR3 is TGCAGTGCTAGAGTACTAGCACCCTCCTACGAGCAGTACTTC.

This clonotype came up a few times. The chain is built from TRBV6-5 and TRBJ1-5; no definite D call. The CDR3 totals 16 residues. Trimming stripped 2 bases from V and 0 bases from J, with 11 bases between. Germline V gene data show CDR1 as MNHEY and CDR2 as SVGAGI. This chain's CDR3 is CASSYVGLSSNQPQHF. In nucleotides, the CDR3 is TGTGCCAGCAGTTACGTCGGACTGAGTAGCAATCAGCCCCAGCATTTT.

The rearrangement joins TRBV7-9 to TRBJ2-7; TRBD1 aligns across 10 bases. The CDR3 contains 15 residues. The germline gives CDR1 SEHNR, CDR2 FQNEAQ (reference sequence). V lost 5 bases, J lost 2 bases, and 6 bases stayed unmatched. The CDR3 DNA is TGTGCCAGCAGCCCAAGGACAGGGGGGACCTACGAGCAGTACTTC. It specifies CASSPRTGGTYEQYF.

This clonotype has more than one count but fewer than ten. The chain links TRBV19 to TRBJ2-1; a possible D gene is TRBD2 (6 bases). Trimming left V 1 base short and J 0 bases short, with 13 bases between. Germline CDR1 reads LNHDA; CDR2 reads SQIVND (reference sequence). This CDR3 region has 17 residues. The CDR3, as DNA: TGTGCCAGTAGTATAGGGTTAGCGGCGAGCTCCTACAATGAGCAGTTCTTC. This codes for CASSIGLAASSYNEQFF.

V gene TRBV10-2 combines with J gene TRBJ2-5, with TRBD2 matching 12 bases. Germline lookup yields CDR1 WSHSY and CDR2 SAAADI. This CDR3 is 15 amino acids long. Trimming removed 3 bases from V and 4 bases from J; junction bases left unmatched: 3. CDR3 sequence: CASSDLAGGRETQYF. CDR3 DNA: TGCGCCAGCAGTGATCTAGCGGGGGGGCGAGAGACCCAGTACTTC.

The genes are TRBV20-1 and TRBJ2-7, with 11 bases identical to TRBD2. Germline values: CDR1 DFQATT, CDR2 SNEGSKA (reference sequence). V gave up 4 bases and J gave up 0 bases; unmatched junction bases: 5. The CDR3 loop spans 15 amino acids. CDR3 DNA sequence: TGCAGTGCTACCACGGGACTAGCGGACTCCTACGAGCAGTACTTC. As protein: CSATTGLADSYEQYF.

For this clonotype: A much larger clone is a single base away; this may be a read error. The CDR3 is CASGFYGGRYEQYF. As DNA, the CDR3 is TGTGCCAGCGGCTTTTATGGGGGCCGTTACGAGCAGTACTTC. V usage is TRBV7-2 and J usage is TRBJ2-7; TRBD1 is a possible D gene (6 bases). Per the germline V gene, CDR1 is SGHTA and CDR2 is FQGNSA. This CDR3 region has 14 residues.

This clonotype was seen ten or more times. V and J are TRBV7-9 and TRBJ2-3, with D possibly matching TRBD2 (7 bases). This CDR3 contains 16 residues. With 1 base removed from V and 5 bases from J, the gap between germline ends came to 16 bases. CDR1 is SEHNR, CDR2 FQNEAQ, per germline (reference sequence). DNA of the CDR3: TGTGCCAGCAGCTTAGGCTACGGGGGGCAGGAAGATACGCAGTATTTT. Translated, it gives CASSLGYGGQEDTQYF.